Following are 2 T cell receptor beta chains from one sample sequenced in a study of blood T cell repertoires in COVID-19. Clones were sequenced by immunoSEQ multiplex PCR, and TCRdb holds only the in-frame ones, with some missing. The repertoire includes some 68,000 clones, about four fifths of them detected once, and 28% sits in the top ten. Source material: peripheral blood. Receptors originate from a man in his sixties or seventies with acute or convalescent COVID-19.

This chain joins TRBV7-3 and TRBJ2-1; 7 nucleotides agree with TRBD1. The CDR3 contains 14 residues. Per germline, CDR1 SGHTA and CDR2 FQGTGA. Trimming cost V 1 base and J 8 bases; bases outside gene matches: 5. CDR3 residues: CASSLMGQSDEQFF. In DNA, the CDR3 is TGTGCCAGCAGCTTAATGGGACAGTCCGATGAGCAGTTCTTC.

The chain employs TRBV5-1 and TRBJ2-5; 10 bases line up with TRBD2. CDR3 size: 15 residues. CDR1 is SGHRS and CDR2 is YFSETQ in the germline V gene. V was pared by 5 bases and J by 4 bases, with 8 bases of the junction left unmatched. CDR3 amino acids: CASSHSSGSGETQYF. In DNA form, the CDR3 reads TGCGCCAGCAGTCATTCTAGCGGGAGCGGAGAGACCCAGTACTTC.